The following is a T cell receptor beta chain sequence with its context. Its antigen is as yet unknown. CDR3 size: 13 residues. The ends were cut back, 1 base at V and 11 bases at J, with 9 bases in the middle. In germline, CDR1 is SGHVS, CDR2 FNYEAQ. This specimen comes from a study of T cell repertoires in cytomegalovirus infection. General study results and limits: Dominant in the ex vivo response were TCR beta clonotypes restricted by HLA-C and specific for CMV.

MiXCR, run by TCRdb on the reads, gives a single entry per CDR3 protein. The sample lists roughly 230,000 distinct CDR3 sequences, roughly an eighth seen once, with approximately 1.6% in the top ten. The gene calls are TRBV7-6 and TRBJ1-6; possible D gene TRBD1, 5 bases. This TCR was recovered from a human donor in good health (CMV status not recorded). Some clones in this sample may be carry-over from other donors' samples. Sequencing was carried out using PBMCs. The CDR3 reads CASSLGGDPPLHF. The CDR3 nucleotides are TGTGCCAGCAGCTTAGGGGGGGACCCACCCCTCCACTTT.